In its sample, the clone carrying this T cell receptor beta chain was seen once. Per the original data handling: Reference gene primer amplification gave nucleated cell count estimates. Libraries were prepared by immunoSEQ multiplex PCR; TCRdb keeps only in-frame clonotypes and omits some of them. V, J and clone size are taken as reported in that table, and D and trimming were inferred from the DNA itself. The sample shows tens of thousands of clones, around nine tenths of them seen only once. V was clipped by 0 bases and J by 9 bases, with 25 bases between them. Germline lookup yields CDR1 SGHNT and CDR2 YYREEE (reference sequence). The CDR3 sequence is 18 residues long. The data are from a study of blood T cell repertoires in COVID-19. Across the study: PBMCs, B-cell-depleted T cells, or T cells were the source of the cDNA or gDNA that made up the material.

The chain has TRBV5-4 and TRBJ2-1; TRBD2 might be the D (7 bases). This clonotype originated in a man aged 40-55 years with COVID-19, enrolled during active disease. The sequenced sample consisted of peripheral blood. This CDR3 reads CASSLEGGAYFNRGEQFF. In DNA form, the CDR3 reads TGTGCCAGCAGCTTGGAGGGGGGGGCCTACTTTAACCGCGGTGAGCAGTTCTTC.